Below, 19 T cell receptor beta chains from the same sample are listed, as sequenced in a study of CD4 and CD8 cells across lung adenocarcinoma regions. TCRdb passed the PCR reads through MiXCR, listing each CDR3 protein once. The sample has 5,500 to 7,000 distinct CDR3 sequences, almost 50% seen once. Sequencing input: CD8+ T cells from the margin of a lung tumor. The receptors here all came from a male donor with lung adenocarcinoma. The CD4 and CD8 labels of this study may be unreliable.

The genes are TRBV6-5 and TRBJ1-1, with 7 positions matching TRBD1. V lost 0 bases to trimming and J lost 5 bases; unmatched junction nucleotides: 21. The CDR3 consists of 20 residues. Germline CDR1 reads MNHEY; CDR2 reads SVGAGI. In nucleotides, the CDR3 is TGTGCCAGCAGTTACTCGAATCTTATGATAACAAACAGGGGACGGACTGAAGCTTTCTTT. Translating it yields CASSYSNLMITNRGRTEAFF.

This clonotype occurred a few times. The rearrangement uses TRBV6-2 or TRBV6-3 and TRBJ2-1; 8 bases fit TRBD2. The DNA matches TRBJ2-7 better at its end, which makes the J call doubtful. This CDR3 has 14 amino acids. Germline V gives CDR1 MNHEY, CDR2 SVGEGT. CDR3 coding DNA: TGTGCCAGCAGTCCCAGCGGGGGACTCTACGAGCAGTACTTC. It codes for CASSPSGGLYEQYF.

This rearrangement joins TRBV6-1 to TRBJ2-1; the match to TRBD2 covers 9 bases. The CDR3 is made up of 16 amino acids. Trimming cost V 5 bases and J 5 bases; bases outside gene matches: 10. The germline gives CDR1 MNHNS, CDR2 SASEGT. The CDR3 region has the DNA TGTGCCAGCAGTCCTTATAGCGGGAGCGGGAACAATGAGCAGTTCTTC. Its protein is CASSPYSGSGNNEQFF.

Regarding this clonotype: At one boundary the junction diverges from the germline segment, which might be a read error. The chain carries TRBV6-1 and TRBJ2-1; 14 bases align to TRBD2. The J call may be mistaken, given a closer DNA end match to TRBJ2-7. The CDR3 is 17 amino acids. Germline V gene sequence: CDR1 MNHNS, CDR2 SASEGT. The CDR3 region has the DNA TGTGCCAGCAGCACCGGGACTAGCGGGAGAGCAATCTACAAGCAGTACTTC. This translates into CASSTGTSGRAIYKQYF.

This chain uses TRBV6-2 or TRBV6-3 with TRBJ2-6; D gene uncertain. V was pared by 2 bases and J by 0 bases, with 2 bases between. This CDR3 is 14 amino acids long. The germline V gene encodes CDR1 MNHEY and CDR2 SVGEGT. CDR3 sequence: CASSYNSGANVLTF. The CDR3 region has the DNA TGTGCCAGCAGTTACAACTCTGGGGCCAACGTCCTGACTTTC.

This sequence joins TRBV12-3 or TRBV12-4 and TRBJ2-3, with TRBD2 matching 12 bases. The DNA end is a closer match to TRBJ2-7, so the J assignment may be wrong. This CDR3 has 16 residues. CDR3 sequence reads: CASRLTSGSSRGEQYF. DNA of the CDR3: TGTGCCAGCAGGCTGACTAGCGGGAGTTCGAGAGGAGAGCAGTACTTC.

The V and J genes are TRBV6-5 and TRBJ2-3; TRBD2 matches 9 bases. The V gene's germline CDR1 is MNHEY and CDR2 SVGAGI. J was trimmed by 6 bases and V by 0 bases; bases with no gene match: 7. This CDR3 has 16 residues. For the CDR3, the DNA is TGTGCCAGCAGTTACTCGGCGGGGGGGGGGGCGGATACGCAGTATTTT. It specifies CASSYSAGGGADTQYF.

The gene calls are TRBV10-1 and TRBJ2-3; 8 bases agree with TRBD2. The CDR3 contains 16 residues. CDR1 and CDR2 from the germline V gene are WNHNN and SYGVQD (reference sequence). V lost 5 bases, J lost 1 base, and 8 bases stayed unmatched. For the CDR3, the DNA is TGCGCCAGCAGTCCTTGGGGAGCGGGAGGCACAGATACGCAGTATTTT. It encodes CASSPWGAGGTDTQYF.

This clonotype was seen repeatedly, ten times or more. V and J are TRBV12-3 or TRBV12-4 and TRBJ2-1, with 12 bases that match TRBD2. With the DNA end fitting TRBJ2-7 better, the J assignment may be wrong. This CDR3 contains 14 residues. This CDR3 reads CASSRLAGVPEQYF. The CDR3 DNA follows: TGTGCCAGCAGTCGACTAGCGGGGGTGCCCGAGCAGTACTTC.

The sample holds a few counts of this clonotype. The genes are TRBV6-1 and TRBJ2-5, with 10 positions matching TRBD2. The J call may be mistaken, given a closer DNA end match to TRBJ2-7. The V gene's germline CDR1 is MNHNS and CDR2 SASEGT. The length of the CDR3 is 15 residues. CDR3 in amino acids: CASSGEAGGAYEQYF. CDR3 bases: TGTGCCAGCAGTGGGGAAGCGGGAGGGGCCTACGAGCAGTACTTC.

This clonotype was counted only a few times. The genes are TRBV6-1 and TRBJ1-4; tentatively, D is TRBD1 (5 bases). The CDR3 contains 16 residues. Trimming removed 6 bases at V and 4 bases at J, with 18 bases between. Germline V gene lookup returns CDR1 MNHNS and CDR2 SASEGT. The CDR3 DNA reads TGTGCCAGCAGACTAACACAGGCTAGGAGTAATGAAAAACTGTTTTTT. This codes for CASRLTQARSNEKLFF.

The CDR3 loop reads CASRESASGREETQYF. The DNA of the CDR3 is TGTGCCAGCAGAGAGTCGGCTAGCGGGAGGGAAGAGACCCAGTACTTC. The rearrangement joins TRBV10-3 to TRBJ2-1; 12 bases fit TRBD2. The J call may be in error: the DNA end matches TRBJ2-5 better. Germline CDR1 ENHRY, CDR2 SYGVKD. The CDR3 runs 16 residues.

The V call is TRBV6-1, the J call TRBJ2-3, with 11 bases aligning to TRBD2. J gave up 4 bases and V 6 bases, and 6 bases lay outside the gene matches. CDR3 length: 15 residues. CDR1 is MNHNS and CDR2 is SASEGT in the germline V gene. The CDR3 sequence: CASRVLAGVADTQYF. CDR3 in DNA: TGTGCCAGCAGGGTACTAGCGGGAGTGGCAGATACGCAGTATTTT.

The J gene is TRBJ2-3, the V gene TRBV12-3 or TRBV12-4; 10 nucleotides match TRBD2. With 5 bases clipped from V and 7 bases from J, the junction kept 6 bases outside the gene matches. CDR3 length: 14 amino acids. For the CDR3, the DNA is TGTGCCAGCAGTGATCCTAGCGGGGGCAATACGCAGTATTTT. This sequence encodes CASSDPSGGNTQYF.

The V and J genes are TRBV5-1 and TRBJ2-1; TRBD2 matches at 12 bases. Judging by the DNA end, TRBJ2-5 fits better; the J call may be wrong. The CDR3 consists of 14 residues. Germline CDR1 is SGHRS and CDR2 is YFSETQ. The CDR3 bases are TGCGCCAGCAGCATCCTAGCGGGGGGGGAGACCCAGTACTTC. Protein: CASSILAGGETQYF.

The chain recombines TRBV9 with TRBJ2-2, with TRBD2 as a possible D gene (6 bases). CDR1 and CDR2 (germline): SGDLS, YYNGEE. V lost 6 bases and J 1 base, leaving 7 bases between the germline ends. The CDR3 length is 13 residues. This CDR3 is CASKGGNTGELFF. The CDR3 DNA is TGTGCCAGCAAGGGAGGGAACACCGGGGAGCTGTTTTTT. The whole variable domain, remainder taken from reference TRBV9 and TRBJ2-2, is DSGVTQTPKHLITATGQRVTLRCSPRSGDLSVYWYQQSLDQGLQFLIQYYNGEERAKGNILERFSAQQFPDLHSELNLSSLELGDSALYFCASKGGNTGELFFGEGSRLTVL.

This clonotype was detected only a few times. V is TRBV9 and J is TRBJ2-3; 15 bases align to TRBD2. This CDR3 has 19 amino acids. V shed 2 bases and J 0 bases; nucleotides not matched to a gene: 7. Germline values: CDR1 SGDLS, CDR2 YYNGEE. The CDR3 DNA reads as TGTGCCAGCAGCGTGGCCGGGACTAGCGGGGGGCTTAGCACAGATACGCAGTATTTT. This codes for CASSVAGTSGGLSTDTQYF.

In its sample, this clonotype was seen a few times. J is TRBJ2-2 and V is TRBV6-1; D is unresolved. V was clipped by 1 base and J by 6 bases, with 9 bases between them. CDR1 and CDR2 from the germline V gene are MNHNS and SASEGT. The CDR3 is 14 amino acids. This CDR3 reads CASSEGGEAGELFF. The CDR3 region has the DNA TGTGCCAGCAGTGAAGGGGGTGAGGCCGGGGAGCTGTTTTTT.

By share, this clonotype counts as medium-sized. The V gene is TRBV6-5, the J gene TRBJ2-2; D may be TRBD1 or TRBD2 (6 bases each). CDR3 length: 15 amino acids. Germline CDR1 and CDR2: MNHEY and SVGAGI. Trimming shortened V by 2 bases and J by 4 bases, and 11 bases separated the two germline ends. This CDR3 is CASSYGGPGTGELFF. CDR3 in DNA: TGTGCCAGCAGTTACGGGGGGCCGGGCACCGGGGAGCTGTTTTTT.